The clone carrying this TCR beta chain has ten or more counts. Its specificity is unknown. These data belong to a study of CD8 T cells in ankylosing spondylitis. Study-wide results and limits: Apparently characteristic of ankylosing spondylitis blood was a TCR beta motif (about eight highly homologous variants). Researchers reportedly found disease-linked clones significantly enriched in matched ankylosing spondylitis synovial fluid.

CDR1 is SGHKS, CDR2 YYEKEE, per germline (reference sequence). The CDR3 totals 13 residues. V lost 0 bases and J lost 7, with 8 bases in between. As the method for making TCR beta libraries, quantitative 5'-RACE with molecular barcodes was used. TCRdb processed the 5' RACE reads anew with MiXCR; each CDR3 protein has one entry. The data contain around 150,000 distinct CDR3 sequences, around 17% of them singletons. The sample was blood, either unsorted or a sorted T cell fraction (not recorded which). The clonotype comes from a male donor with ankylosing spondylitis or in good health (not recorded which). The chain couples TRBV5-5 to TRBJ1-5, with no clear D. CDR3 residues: CASSLDIGQPQHF. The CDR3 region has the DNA TGTGCCAGCAGCTTGGACATCGGGCAGCCCCAGCATTTT.